One sample yielded the 31 T cell receptor beta chains listed below, sequenced in a study of cytomegalovirus exposure and HLA in healthy donors (TCRdb year 2017). Receptors were amplified or captured by the immunoSEQ multiplex PCR assay. For the multiplex PCR, a mixture combining 60 forward primers for TCR Vbeta segments and 13 reverse primers for TCR Jbeta segments was used. TCRdb stores this immuneACCESS table with in-frame sequences only. Part of the clones is absent; in the studies checked, under half of the shortfall reflects unresolved V genes, and no reason is known for the rest. This sample gives 100,000 to 150,000 clones in total; roughly four fifths of them show up just once. The ten largest clones represent 0.75% to 0.95% of the sample. Input material: PBMCs. The receptor set was obtained from a woman aged 60 to 75 in good health and CMV-seronegative.

V usage is TRBV19 and J usage is TRBJ1-3, with D perhaps TRBD1 (5 bases). The CDR3 covers 16 residues. From germline, CDR1 is LNHDA and CDR2 SQIVND (reference sequence). With 4 bases removed from V and 0 bases from J, the gap between germline ends came to 13 bases. The DNA for the CDR3 is TGTGCCAGTAGTAACCGACAGAAGAGCTCTGGAAACACCATATATTTT. This encodes CASSNRQKSSGNTIYF.

This chain connects TRBV7-9 to TRBJ1-5; maybe TRBD1 (6 bases). Trimming pared 2 bases from V and 0 bases from J, leaving 11 bases between. The CDR3 is made up of 16 amino acids. Germline V lookup: CDR1 SEHNR, CDR2 FQNEAQ (reference sequence). The CDR3 here is CASSLQGRHSNQPQHF. The CDR3 DNA reads as TGTGCCAGCAGCTTACAGGGGCGTCATAGCAATCAGCCCCAGCATTTT. Complete variable domain (other parts from reference TRBV7-9 and TRBJ1-5): DTGVSQNPRHKITKRGQNVTFRCDPISEHNRLYWYRQTLGQGPEFLTYFQNEAQLEKSRLLSDRFSAERPKGSFSTLEIQRTEQGDSAMYLCASSLQGRHSNQPQHFGDGTRLSIL.

The chain has TRBV7-3 and TRBJ1-2; TRBD1 is a possible D gene (6 bases). Trimming took 1 base from V and 7 from J, leaving 13 bases between them. This CDR3 has 14 residues. Germline V CDR1 and CDR2: SGHTA, FQGTGA. CDR3 region: CASSLRPGDSGYTF. In nucleotides, the CDR3 is TGTGCCAGCAGCTTAAGGCCAGGGGATAGTGGCTACACCTTC.

The genes are TRBV7-2 and TRBJ2-2; TRBD2 matches at 8 bases. V was clipped by 5 bases and J by 2 bases; unmatched bases: 7. The CDR3 sequence is 16 residues long. Germline CDR1 reads SGHTA; CDR2 reads FQGNSA. In nucleotides, the CDR3 is TGTGCCAGCAGCCAATTCGGACTAGCCAACACCGGGGAGCTGTTTTTT. This translates into CASSQFGLANTGELFF.

The V and J genes are TRBV7-3 and TRBJ2-2, with TRBD2 identical over 8 bases. V lost 0 bases, J lost 1 base, and 4 bases stayed unmatched. This CDR3 is 17 amino acids long. Germline assignment: CDR1 SGHTA and CDR2 FQGTGA. The CDR3 is CASSLTPLAGNTGELFF. CDR3 DNA: TGTGCCAGCAGCTTAACTCCGCTAGCGGGGAACACCGGGGAGCTGTTTTTT.

This clone was seen more than once but under ten times. The rearrangement uses TRBV30 and TRBJ2-7; a weak D match, TRBD2 (6 bases). V gave up 0 bases and J gave up 1 base, with 16 bases separating them. Looked up from germline, CDR1 is GTSNPN and CDR2 is SVGIG (reference sequence). The CDR3 consists of 16 residues. DNA for the CDR3: TGTGCCTGGAGTGTACGGGAGCGGGTAGTTTCCTACGAGCAGTACTTC. It translates to CAWSVRERVVSYEQYF.

This clone was seen a single time. The chain has TRBV18 and TRBJ2-3, with TRBD2 as a possible D gene (5 bases). Per germline, CDR1 KGHSH and CDR2 LQKENI. V lost 2 bases, J lost 0 bases, and 12 bases lay in between. This CDR3 is built from 16 residues. CDR3 coding DNA: TGTGCCAGCTCACCAGCGAGGGTCGCTAGCACAGATACGCAGTATTTT. It codes for CASSPARVASTDTQYF.

This chain's CDR3 is CASSRETSSDEQFF. CDR3 in DNA: TGTGCCAGCAGCCGGGAAACTAGTTCCGATGAGCAGTTCTTC. V gene TRBV5-4 combines with J gene TRBJ2-1; possibly TRBD2 for D (5 bases). Germline CDR1 and CDR2: SGHNT and YYREEE (reference sequence). The CDR3 has 14 amino acids. V lost 4 bases, J lost 8 bases, and 16 bases lay in between.

The chain joins TRBV27 to TRBJ2-2; 12 bases agree with TRBD1. The germline V gene encodes CDR1 MNHEY and CDR2 SMNVEV (reference sequence). There are 18 residues in the CDR3. Trimming took 3 bases from V and 4 from J; bases not matched to a gene: 9. The CDR3 nucleotides are TGTGCCAGCAGTTTTTCCCTCCGGGACAGGGGGCCCACCGGGGAGCTGTTTTTT. This codes for CASSFSLRDRGPTGELFF.

The sample holds a few counts of this clone. This chain joins TRBV9 and TRBJ2-7; 8 nucleotides align to TRBD1. Trimming removed 3 bases from V and 4 bases from J; junction bases left unmatched: 9. CDR1 and CDR2 (germline): SGDLS, YYNGEE. The CDR3 is 15 residues long. CDR3 residues: CASSDDRGPSYEQYF. As DNA, the CDR3 is TGTGCCAGCAGCGATGACAGGGGTCCCTCGTACGAGCAGTACTTC.

This clone has a single count. The J gene is TRBJ2-5, the V gene TRBV19, with TRBD1 matching 12 bases. Germline V gives CDR1 LNHDA, CDR2 SQIVND (reference sequence). This CDR3 has 14 amino acids. The V and J ends lost 9 bases and 11 bases, in that order; junction bases with no gene match: 13. The CDR3 coding sequence is TGTGCCAGCGAGTCGGGACAGGGGGCGAGGGAGCAGTACTTC. Translated, it gives CASESGQGAREQYF.

J is TRBJ2-5 and V is TRBV11-2; D is uncertain. The germline V gene encodes CDR1 SGHAT and CDR2 FQNNGV. The ends were cut back, 1 base at V and 2 bases at J, with 5 bases in the middle. The CDR3 has 13 amino acids. DNA of the CDR3: TGTGCCAGCAGCTTAGGCAGACAAGAGACCCAGTACTTC. This encodes CASSLGRQETQYF.

The chain employs TRBV4-1 and TRBJ2-7; TRBD2 aligns across 7 bases. With 4 bases clipped from V and 2 bases from J, the junction kept 14 bases outside the gene matches. This CDR3 is 17 amino acids long. Germline CDR1 and CDR2: MGHRA and YSYEKL. The CDR3 region is CASSRSWEAGPTYEQYF. In DNA, the CDR3 is TGCGCCAGCAGCCGGAGTTGGGAAGCGGGGCCGACCTACGAGCAGTACTTC.

The chain combines TRBV2 with TRBJ1-1, with 10 bases that match TRBD1. V shed 7 bases and J 1 base; nucleotides not matched to a gene: 3. CDR1 and CDR2 from the germline V gene are SNHLY and FYNNEI. This CDR3 spans 14 amino acids. The CDR3 spells CASTRTGGNTEAFF. The CDR3 bases are TGTGCCAGCACCAGGACAGGGGGGAACACTGAAGCTTTCTTT.

The chain joins TRBV25-1 to TRBJ2-3, with TRBD2 matching 10 bases. The V gene end was trimmed by 6 bases and the J gene end by 5 bases; junction bases not matched to a gene: 17. Germline loops: CDR1 MGHDK, CDR2 SYGVNS. CDR3 length: 18 amino acids. The CDR3 DNA is TGTGCCAGCAGCGCGCGAGAGAGCGGGGGGGCTGAGAGAGATACGCAGTATTTT. Its translation is CASSARESGGAERDTQYF.

This rearrangement joins TRBV28 to TRBJ2-7, with D unresolved. V lost 3 bases and J lost 2, with 8 bases in between. Germline V gene lookup returns CDR1 MDHEN and CDR2 SYDVKM. This CDR3 spans 13 amino acids. The CDR3 DNA sequence: TGTGCCAGCAGTTTCCACGGTACCTACGAGCAGTACTTC. This encodes CASSFHGTYEQYF.

The J gene is TRBJ2-5, the V gene TRBV28; the match to TRBD2 covers 7 bases. Judging by the DNA end, TRBJ2-7 fits better; the J call may be wrong. This CDR3 spans 14 amino acids. From germline, CDR1 is MDHEN and CDR2 SYDVKM. DNA of the CDR3: TGTGCCAGCAGTATCTCACTAGCGACCTACGAGCAGTACTTC. Its protein product is CASSISLATYEQYF.

The rearrangement joins TRBV7-9 to TRBJ2-4, with TRBD2 identical over 9 bases. The CDR3 sequence is 17 residues long. The germline V gene encodes CDR1 SEHNR and CDR2 FQNEAQ (reference sequence). The V gene end was trimmed by 5 bases and the J gene end by 3 bases; junction bases not matched to a gene: 11. The CDR3 protein is CASSTPPRLAVKNIQYF. CDR3 coding DNA: TGTGCCAGCAGCACACCGCCAAGACTAGCGGTCAAAAACATTCAGTACTTC.

This chain joins TRBV27 and TRBJ2-6; 10 positions agree with TRBD1. V dropped 7 bases and J dropped 0; count of bases not matched to a gene: 6. CDR1 and CDR2 from the germline V gene are MNHEY and SMNVEV (reference sequence). The CDR3 is 17 amino acids. CDR3 in amino acids: CASTRQGADSGANVLTF. CDR3 DNA sequence: TGTGCCAGCACCAGACAGGGGGCCGACTCTGGGGCCAACGTCCTGACTTTC.

V is TRBV28 and J is TRBJ2-7; 9 positions match TRBD2. With V trimmed by 4 bases and J by 0 bases, 10 bases remained unmatched. Germline CDR1 and CDR2: MDHEN and SYDVKM. This CDR3 region has 17 residues. The CDR3 spells CASSSTWSSGASYEQYF. The CDR3 DNA is TGTGCCAGCAGTTCCACATGGTCTAGCGGGGCCTCCTACGAGCAGTACTTC.

This clone was seen a handful of times. This chain joins TRBV13 and TRBJ2-1; a possible D gene is TRBD2 (6 bases). Germline V CDR1 and CDR2: PRHDT, FYEKMQ (reference sequence). The CDR3 has 13 amino acids. The germline V and J ends were trimmed by 0 bases and 8 bases, with 8 bases remaining between them. DNA of the CDR3: TGTGCCAGCAGCTTAGGCCCGGGGGATGAGCAGTTCTTC. It is translated as CASSLGPGDEQFF.

The CDR3 DNA follows: TGTGCCAGCAGTGGGGACTCCAAGGCCCAGCATTTT. Translating it yields CASSGDSKAQHF. The genes are TRBV2 and TRBJ1-5; weak D call: TRBD1 (5 bases). Germline V gives CDR1 SNHLY, CDR2 FYNNEI. V dropped 4 bases and J dropped 11 bases, with 12 bases sitting between them. The CDR3 spans 12 residues.

The chain employs TRBV29-1 and TRBJ2-1; tentative D call: TRBD2 (6 bases). Germline CDR1 SQVTM, CDR2 ANQGSEA. This CDR3 region has 12 residues. V lost 4 bases and J lost 12, with 16 bases in between. The CDR3 DNA sequence: TGCAGCGTTGGGGACTCGCTGGGGACGCAGTTCTTC. It is translated as CSVGDSLGTQFF.

J is TRBJ2-5 and V is TRBV28, with 7 positions matching TRBD1. The length of the CDR3 is 14 residues. The junction had 12 bases not matched to a gene; V was cut back by 7 bases and J by 7 bases. Germline V gene sequence: CDR1 MDHEN, CDR2 SYDVKM. The CDR3 is CASNPPGQLMTQYF. Here the CDR3 DNA reads TGTGCCAGCAATCCTCCGGGACAGCTAATGACCCAGTACTTC.

V gene TRBV28 combines with J gene TRBJ2-5, with D possibly being TRBD1 (5 bases). This CDR3 region has 16 residues. V was clipped by 0 bases and J by 4 bases, with 15 bases between them. Germline CDR1 is MDHEN and CDR2 is SYDVKM. The chain's CDR3 is CASSLWSAGQGETQYF. For the CDR3, the DNA is TGTGCCAGCAGTTTATGGTCGGCAGGGCAGGGAGAGACCCAGTACTTC.

In DNA form, the CDR3 reads TGTGCCAGCAGCTTAGGGGGCCGTTTTGAAGCTTTCTTT. It translates to CASSLGGRFEAFF. This chain uses TRBV7-2 with TRBJ1-1, with D possibly matching TRBD1 (5 bases). V shed 1 base and J shed 7 bases, with 10 bases lying between them. Germline-derived CDR1 and CDR2 are SGHTA and FQGNSA. The CDR3 has 13 amino acids.

The rearrangement links TRBV7-6 to TRBJ2-3, with D perhaps matching TRBD2 (5 bases). Germline CDR1 reads SGHVS; CDR2 reads FNYEAQ. Trimming took off 5 bases at V and 6 bases at J, with 15 bases between the two ends. The CDR3 is made up of 14 amino acids. For the CDR3, the DNA is TGTGCCAGCAGCCCCTGGACTGACGCGGATACGCAGTATTTT. As protein: CASSPWTDADTQYF.

This clone was detected only a few times. The chain has TRBV27 and TRBJ1-5; the D is unclear. Trimming left V 8 bases short and J 4 bases short, with 15 bases between. CDR3 length equals 14 residues. Germline lookup yields CDR1 MNHEY and CDR2 SMNVEV (reference sequence). CDR3 region: CASRKEAMNQPQHF. CDR3 nucleotide sequence: TGTGCCAGCCGGAAGGAGGCGATGAATCAGCCCCAGCATTTT.

Comments on this clone: One junction end does not reproduce the germline sequence, and a read error may be involved. The rearrangement joins TRBV6-5 to TRBJ2-5; D is possibly TRBD1 (6 bases). CDR3 size: 13 residues. Per germline, CDR1 MNHEY and CDR2 SVGAGI. CDR3 nucleotide sequence: TGTGCCAGCGCCTTGTGGGGGCGAGAGGCCCAGTACTTC. Encoded protein: CASALWGREAQYF.

As DNA, the CDR3 is TGTGCCAGCAGCCAAGAAAAAGCCGGGGGGCAGGGGGATACGCAGTATTTT. Protein product: CASSQEKAGGQGDTQYF. The V call is TRBV4-2, the J call TRBJ2-3; TRBD2 might be the D (7 bases). CDR1 and CDR2 (germline): LGHNA, YNFKEQ. This CDR3 region has 17 residues. Deletions cut 0 bases from V and 6 bases from J, with 19 bases between.

This clone was observed once. This chain joins TRBV6-1 and TRBJ2-7; 7 bases map to TRBD1. CDR3 length: 12 residues. V was pared by 6 bases and J by 4 bases, with 3 bases of the junction left unmatched. Germline V CDR1 and CDR2: MNHNS, SASEGT. The CDR3 sequence: CASSLDRYEQYF. The CDR3 nucleotides read TGTGCCAGCAGCTTGGACAGGTACGAGCAGTACTTC.